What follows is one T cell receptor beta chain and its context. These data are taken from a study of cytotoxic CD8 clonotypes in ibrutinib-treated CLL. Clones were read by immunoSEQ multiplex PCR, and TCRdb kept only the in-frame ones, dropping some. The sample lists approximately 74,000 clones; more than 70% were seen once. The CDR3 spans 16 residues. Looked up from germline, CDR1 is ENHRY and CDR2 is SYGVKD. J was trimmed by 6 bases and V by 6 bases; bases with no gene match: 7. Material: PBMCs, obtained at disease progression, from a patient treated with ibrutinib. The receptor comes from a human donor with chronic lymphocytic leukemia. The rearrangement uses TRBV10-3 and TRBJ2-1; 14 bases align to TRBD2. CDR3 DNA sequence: TGTGCCATCAGGCCGGGACTAGCGGGAGTAATCAATGAGCAGTTCTTC. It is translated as CAIRPGLAGVINEQFF.